This T cell receptor (beta chain) originates from a study of T cells in Graves' hyperthyroidism and ophthalmopathy. Notes on the study in general: Ophthalmopathy and stable hyperthyroidism were told apart by a 13 V-J model. Within blood appeared most thyroid clonotypes that had expanded above 0.001.

Concerning this clonotype: Its matching antigen is unknown.

The hyperthyroidism patients had all been newly diagnosed, and their disease duration was under 2 months. Their ages ranged from 18 to 65 years. The source of the PBMCs was more than 9.5 ml of fresh peripheral blood. This CDR3 spans 15 amino acids. With 5 bases clipped from V and 3 bases from J, the junction kept 9 bases outside the gene matches. From germline, CDR1 is SGHTA and CDR2 FQGNSA. What was amplified from RNA transcripts were TCR beta CDR3 regions. HTBI primers drove first-round RT-PCR of the TCR CDR3. In TCRdb, the multiplex PCR reads were re-called with MiXCR into one record per CDR3 protein. The sample yields approximately 400,000 distinct CDR3 sequences, roughly 13% seen once.

The J gene is TRBJ1-2, the V gene TRBV7-2; 7 bases line up with TRBD1. Sequences were obtained from blood. The clonotype was recovered from a man younger than 40 with Graves' hyperthyroidism that later progressed to Graves' ophthalmopathy. CDR3 loop: CASSTHGQAHYGYTF. The CDR3 nucleotides are TGTGCCAGCAGCACACACGGACAGGCACACTATGGCTACACCTTC. The variable domain in full, with the rest retrieved from reference TRBV7-2 and TRBJ1-2, is GAGVSQSPSNKVTEKGKDVELRCDPISGHTALYWYRQSLGQGLEFLIYFQGNSAPDKSGLPSDRFSAERTGGSVSTLTIQRTQQEDSAVYLCASSTHGQAHYGYTFGSGTRLTVV.